These 18 T cell receptor beta chains share one sample of origin, sequenced in a study of CD8 T cells in ankylosing spondylitis. TCRdb processed the 5' RACE reads anew with MiXCR; each CDR3 protein has one entry. The table has roughly 39,000 distinct CDR3 sequences, less than 3.5% seen once; the top ten hold about 4.5%. The material sequenced was blood, either unsorted or a sorted T cell fraction (not recorded which). All receptors come from a male donor with ankylosing spondylitis or in good health (not recorded which).

The sample holds many counts of this clonotype. This chain links TRBV9 with TRBJ2-3, with D unclear. The CDR3 extends over 17 amino acids. CDR1 and CDR2 (germline): SGDLS, YYNGEE. V was shortened by 0 bases and J by 1 base, with 15 bases between the two germline ends. The DNA of the CDR3 is TGTGCCAGCAGCGTAGGACTCGGGCGCCTGGGCACAGATACGCAGTATTTT. Translation gives CASSVGLGRLGTDTQYF.

Many counts were recorded for this clonotype. This chain links TRBV9 with TRBJ1-4; D not certain. V lost 0 bases and J 7 bases, leaving 10 bases between the germline ends. The CDR3 sequence is 14 residues long. Germline V gene sequence: CDR1 SGDLS, CDR2 YYNGEE. CDR3 in amino acids: CASSVEGRGEKLFF. The CDR3 DNA is TGTGCCAGCAGCGTAGAAGGGAGAGGTGAAAAACTGTTTTTT. Looking up the rest from reference TRBV9 and TRBJ1-4 gives the full variable domain: DSGVTQTPKHLITATGQRVTLRCSPRSGDLSVYWYQQSLDQGLQFLIQYYNGEERAKGNILERFSAQQFPDLHSELNLSSLELGDSALYFCASSVEGRGEKLFFGSGTQLSVL.

The sample holds many counts of this clonotype. The chain recombines TRBV9 with TRBJ2-7; the D gene could be TRBD1 or TRBD2 (5 bases each). Trimming took 3 bases from V and 2 from J, leaving 15 bases between them. The CDR3 length is 15 residues. The germline CDR1 and CDR2 sequences are SGDLS and YYNGEE. The CDR3 loop is CASSAGTQSTYEQYF. The CDR3 DNA reads as TGTGCCAGCAGCGCCGGGACGCAGTCAACCTACGAGCAGTACTTC. Variable domain in full (rest from reference TRBV9 and TRBJ2-7): DSGVTQTPKHLITATGQRVTLRCSPRSGDLSVYWYQQSLDQGLQFLIQYYNGEERAKGNILERFSAQQFPDLHSELNLSSLELGDSALYFCASSAGTQSTYEQYFGPGTRLTVT.

This clonotype has a count of ten or more. This sequence joins TRBV9 and TRBJ1-1; D is uncertain. The germline V gene has CDR1 SGDLS and CDR2 YYNGEE. V was clipped by 0 bases and J by 4 bases, with 13 bases between them. This CDR3 is 15 amino acids long. The CDR3: CASSVEALKGTEAFF. The CDR3, as DNA: TGTGCCAGCAGCGTAGAAGCCCTTAAGGGCACTGAAGCTTTCTTT.

This clonotype was seen at least ten times. This chain uses TRBV24-1 with TRBJ1-6; D remains unclear. The CDR3 length is 11 residues. The germline V gene encodes CDR1 KGHDR and CDR2 SFDVKD. The V and J ends lost 7 bases and 9 bases respectively, with 6 bases between them. CDR3 protein: CATRKPSPLHF. The CDR3 bases are TGTGCCACCAGGAAGCCTTCACCCCTCCACTTT.

The chain is built from TRBV9 and TRBJ2-3, with 7 bases fitting TRBD2. This CDR3 has 16 residues. Losses at the gene ends were 0 bases for V and 1 base for J; bases not matched to a gene: 5. The germline V gene has CDR1 SGDLS and CDR2 YYNGEE. Here the CDR3 DNA reads TGTGCCAGCAGCGTAGTAGGCGGGAGTGGCACAGATACGCAGTATTTT. This codes for CASSVVGGSGTDTQYF.

This clonotype was recorded at least ten times. V and J are TRBV9 and TRBJ2-7; D may be TRBD1 (6 bases). In germline, CDR1 is SGDLS, CDR2 YYNGEE. V gave up 3 bases and J gave up 2 bases, with 12 bases separating them. The CDR3 has 14 residues. The CDR3 DNA is TGTGCCAGCAGCGCTAGACAGGACACCTACGAGCAGTACTTC. This gives the protein CASSARQDTYEQYF. The full variable domain, rest sourced from reference TRBV9 and TRBJ2-7, is DSGVTQTPKHLITATGQRVTLRCSPRSGDLSVYWYQQSLDQGLQFLIQYYNGEERAKGNILERFSAQQFPDLHSELNLSSLELGDSALYFCASSARQDTYEQYFGPGTRLTVT.

This clonotype was counted many times. The rearrangement uses TRBV9 and TRBJ2-1; D uncertain. CDR3 length: 13 residues. Trimming removed 0 bases from V and 8 bases from J, with 9 bases in between. Germline CDR1 and CDR2: SGDLS and YYNGEE. CDR3 coding DNA: TGTGCCAGCAGCGTAGCGAGGTTCGATGAGCAGTTCTTC. Translated, it gives CASSVARFDEQFF.

In this sample, this clonotype turned up many times. This sequence joins TRBV9 and TRBJ2-7, with TRBD2 matching 7 bases. CDR1 SGDLS and CDR2 YYNGEE come from the germline V gene. CDR3 length: 14 residues. After removal of 0 bases from V and 9 bases from J, the junction contained 9 bases not matched to a gene. The CDR3 region has the DNA TGTGCCAGCAGCGTAGCTAGGGAGGGATTGGCGCAGTACTTC. Translated: CASSVAREGLAQYF.

This clonotype was seen many times. This sequence joins TRBV9 and TRBJ2-1; TRBD2 might be the D (6 bases). CDR1 is SGDLS and CDR2 is YYNGEE in the germline V gene. The CDR3 extends over 15 amino acids. The V gene lost 4 bases and the J gene lost 9 bases, with 20 bases spanning the gap. CDR3 in amino acids: CASSPLGGIVAEQFF. The CDR3 DNA follows: TGTGCCAGCAGCCCCCTCGGGGGAATCGTCGCTGAGCAGTTCTTC. The variable domain in full, completed from reference TRBV9 and TRBJ2-1, reads DSGVTQTPKHLITATGQRVTLRCSPRSGDLSVYWYQQSLDQGLQFLIQYYNGEERAKGNILERFSAQQFPDLHSELNLSSLELGDSALYFCASSPLGGIVAEQFFGPGTRLTVL.

This clonotype was recorded at least ten times. The chain has TRBV9 and TRBJ2-1; D call uncertain. The germline gives CDR1 SGDLS, CDR2 YYNGEE. CDR3 length: 14 residues. V lost 0 bases to trimming and J lost 6 bases, with 10 bases between them. The CDR3, as DNA: TGTGCCAGCAGCGTAGCGGCTCGCATCAATGAGCAGTTCTTC. Translation: CASSVAARINEQFF.

This clonotype showed up many times. The chain joins TRBV9 to TRBJ2-2; D may match TRBD1 or TRBD2 (6 bases each). Germline V gene lookup returns CDR1 SGDLS and CDR2 YYNGEE. V lost 4 bases to trimming and J lost 5 bases, with 18 bases between them. The CDR3 totals 16 residues. As DNA, the CDR3 is TGTGCCAGCAGCCCCTACGAAGGGGGGTGGACCGGGGAGCTGTTTTTT. Translation: CASSPYEGGWTGELFF.

The table lists this clonotype with many counts. The V call is TRBV9, the J call TRBJ2-2, with 7 bases fitting TRBD1. The V and J ends lost 3 bases and 2 bases, in that order; junction bases with no gene match: 7. Germline V CDR1 and CDR2: SGDLS, YYNGEE. The CDR3 has 16 residues. In DNA, the CDR3 is TGTGCCAGCAGCGCCCAGACAGGGTCCAACACCGGGGAGCTGTTTTTT. This codes for CASSAQTGSNTGELFF. The complete variable domain, with remaining parts taken from reference TRBV9 and TRBJ2-2, reads DSGVTQTPKHLITATGQRVTLRCSPRSGDLSVYWYQQSLDQGLQFLIQYYNGEERAKGNILERFSAQQFPDLHSELNLSSLELGDSALYFCASSAQTGSNTGELFFGEGSRLTVL.

This clonotype has a count of ten or more. The J gene is TRBJ2-2, the V gene TRBV12-3 or TRBV12-4; 8 bases fit TRBD2. The J segment lost 6 bases and the V segment lost 6 bases, leaving 9 bases of the junction unmatched. CDR3 length: 15 amino acids. The CDR3 sequence is CASRSGTRGSGELFF. CDR3 nucleotides: TGTGCCAGCAGATCCGGGACTAGGGGATCCGGGGAGCTGTTTTTT.

This clonotype appeared many times. This sequence joins TRBV9 and TRBJ2-1, with TRBD2 identical over 12 bases. V shed 3 bases and J 7 bases; nucleotides not matched to a gene: 17. CDR1 is SGDLS and CDR2 is YYNGEE in the germline V gene. The CDR3 has 19 residues. The CDR3, as DNA: TGTGCCAGCAGCGGAGCCGGGACTAGCGGGTTTAACGAACGGAATGAGCAGTTCTTC. Its protein is CASSGAGTSGFNERNEQFF.

J is TRBJ2-5 and V is TRBV9, with a tentative D call TRBD1 (6 bases). From germline, CDR1 is SGDLS and CDR2 YYNGEE. Trimming left V 1 base short and J 1 base short, with 8 bases between. This CDR3 has 14 residues. The CDR3 is CASSVQTGQETQYF. Written as DNA, the CDR3 is TGTGCCAGCAGCGTACAGACAGGCCAAGAGACCCAGTACTTC.

This clonotype was seen many times. The chain recombines TRBV9 with TRBJ1-2; maybe TRBD1 (6 bases). Germline CDR1 is SGDLS and CDR2 is YYNGEE. The CDR3 is 14 residues long. The V end lost 0 bases, the J end lost 8 bases, and 14 bases lay between the germline ends. The CDR3 sequence is CASSVEQGGKGYTF. The CDR3, as DNA: TGTGCCAGCAGCGTAGAACAGGGAGGGAAGGGCTACACCTTC.

Many counts were recorded for this clonotype. This chain uses TRBV9 with TRBJ2-7, with TRBD2 matching over 7 bases. Germline-derived CDR1 and CDR2 are SGDLS and YYNGEE. The CDR3 is made up of 14 amino acids. The V segment lost 4 bases and the J segment 7 bases; nucleotides outside the gene matches: 11. In DNA form, the CDR3 reads TGTGCCAGCAGCTTGGGGGGGATTCCTCTAGAGCAGTACTTC. Translated, it gives CASSLGGIPLEQYF.